This record looks at one TCR beta chain sequence and its context. The germline V gene encodes CDR1 LGHNA and CDR2 YSLEER. The CDR3 is made up of 15 amino acids. Losses at the gene ends were 4 bases for V and 2 bases for J; bases not matched to a gene: 6. Here immunoSEQ multiplex PCR was the method, and the copy in TCRdb shows in-frame clones only, minus some. The sample consists of 45,000 to 65,000 clones, under 90% of them appearing once. The time point was: pre-reinfection, 55 to 20 weeks before reinfection detection. The sorted cells went straight to TCR sequencing with no prior in vitro expansion. People who inject drugs from Montreal's HEPCO study were the donors. The data were taken from a study of memory CD8 T cells in hepatitis C reinfection.

The sample taken for sequencing was naive CD8+ T cells sorted from blood. The origin of this receptor is a man in his late teens or twenties with hepatitis C virus infection. The V gene is TRBV4-3, the J gene TRBJ2-5; 8 nucleotides line up with TRBD2. CDR3 bases: TGCGCCAGCAGCCTCGGACTAGCCGAACAAGAGACCCAGTACTTC. The encoded protein is CASSLGLAEQETQYF.